The TCR beta chain described here comes from a study of glioma-infiltrating T cells after dendritic cell vaccination. Study summary: Three intradermal dendritic cell vaccine injections were given every two weeks.

Patients had residual fresh-frozen tumor tissue and more than two years of survival data. Deletions cut 3 bases from V and 1 base from J, with 10 bases between. CDR3 length: 14 amino acids. Germline assignment: CDR1 SGHTA and CDR2 FQGNSA. The primer mix had 60 V beta and 13 J beta primers. The table came from immunoSEQ multiplex PCR; TCRdb's copy has only in-frame clones and leaves some out. The profile covers about 82,000 clones, with about 87% appearing a single time and approximately 3% taken by the ten largest. This receptor was identified in a human donor with glioblastoma. Specimen: blood, collected before dendritic cell vaccination. The J gene is TRBJ2-7, the V gene TRBV7-2; D perhaps matches TRBD2 (6 bases). CDR3 sequence reads: CASSLGGASYEQYF. DNA for the CDR3: TGTGCCAGCAGCTTGGGGGGTGCTTCCTACGAGCAGTACTTC.